The next 31 T cell receptor beta chains were all read from a single sample in a study of T-cell memory formation after mild COVID-19. TCRdb passed the 5' RACE reads through MiXCR, listing each CDR3 protein once. The data hold under 550,000 distinct CDR3 sequences, with approximately 18% observed a single time. The sequencing sample was made of PBMCs or a T cell subset sorted from them (not recorded which). Receptor source: a man between 18 and 29 years old who had mild COVID-19 (a few samples of this study predate the infection). Cell type and time point are not known.

V and J are TRBV29-1 and TRBJ2-2; D is undetermined. The CDR3 is made up of 11 amino acids. Germline V gene lookup returns CDR1 SQVTM and CDR2 ANQGSEA. V was cut by 6 bases and J by 6 bases, with 8 bases left in between. DNA of the CDR3: TGCAGCGTCCGATACGCCGGGGAGCTGTTTTTT. This codes for CSVRYAGELFF.

The chain employs TRBV5-1 and TRBJ2-7; TRBD2 agrees at 8 bases. Germline V gives CDR1 SGHRS, CDR2 YFSETQ. J lost 4 bases, V lost 0 bases, and 6 bases had no gene match. This CDR3 has 15 amino acids. CDR3 region: CASSLGSGGRYEQYF. The CDR3 region has the DNA TGCGCCAGCAGCTTGGGAAGCGGGGGACGATACGAGCAGTACTTC.

This chain uses TRBV21-1 with TRBJ2-7; the listed D gene, TRBD1, was not tested against the DNA. TRBV21-1 is recorded as a pseudogene. CDR3 length: 15 amino acids. The CDR3 nucleotides read TGTGCCAGCAGCAAACCTCTTCAGGGGCAGGTCGAGCAGTACTTC. This encodes CASSKPLQGQVEQYF.

This chain links TRBV6-5 with TRBJ2-5; 7 bases agree with TRBD1. The CDR3 is made up of 15 amino acids. Germline trimming cut 2 bases from V and 5 bases from J; bases unmatched to any gene: 8. The germline gives CDR1 MNHEY, CDR2 SVGAGI. CDR3 residues: CASSYGRGYVETQYF. The CDR3 DNA reads as TGTGCCAGCAGTTACGGCAGGGGGTACGTCGAGACCCAGTACTTC.

The CDR3 loop reads CASSPRHIPGPEAFF. As DNA, the CDR3 is TGTGCCAGCAGTCCTAGACATATTCCGGGCCCTGAAGCTTTCTTT. The chain has TRBV5-6 and TRBJ1-1; D unclear. The CDR3 totals 15 residues. V was shortened by 5 bases and J by 6 bases, with 20 bases between the two germline ends. CDR1 SGHDT and CDR2 YYEEEE come from the germline V gene.

The V gene is TRBV7-2, the J gene TRBJ1-3; D unresolved. Germline assignment: CDR1 SGHTA and CDR2 FQGNSA. CDR3 size: 16 residues. V lost 1 base, J lost 3 bases, and 13 bases lay in between. The CDR3 DNA sequence: TGTGCCAGCAGCTTAGTCCATAGTCTTTATGGAAACACCATATATTTT. This codes for CASSLVHSLYGNTIYF.

Only a few counts were recorded for this clonotype. This chain connects TRBV6-6 to TRBJ2-3; the D is unclear. From germline, CDR1 is MNHNY and CDR2 SVGAGI (reference sequence). Trimming left V 5 bases short and J 6 bases short, with 9 bases between. This CDR3 has 12 residues. The CDR3 here is CASSRVSDTQYF. CDR3 DNA sequence: TGTGCCAGCAGTCGGGTGAGCGATACGCAGTATTTT.

V is TRBV5-1 and J is TRBJ2-2; D remains unclear. Trimming removed 1 base from V and 0 bases from J, with 4 bases in between. Germline lookup yields CDR1 SGHRS and CDR2 YFSETQ. The CDR3 has 14 amino acids. The CDR3 loop reads CASSLRPNTGELFF. The CDR3 DNA reads as TGCGCCAGCAGCTTGCGGCCGAACACCGGGGAGCTGTTTTTT.

This clonotype was observed a few times. This sequence joins TRBV4-3 and TRBJ2-3, with TRBD2 identical over 10 bases. Looked up from germline, CDR1 is LGHNA and CDR2 is YSLEER. CDR3 length: 14 residues. V lost 3 bases and J lost 6; bases outside the gene matches: 3. This chain's CDR3 is CASSHGLAVDTQYF. As DNA, the CDR3 is TGCGCCAGCAGCCACGGACTAGCGGTCGATACGCAGTATTTT.

This clonotype has just a few counts. This chain links TRBV20-1 with TRBJ2-5, with 7 bases matching TRBD2. The V gene's germline CDR1 is DFQATT and CDR2 SNEGSKA (reference sequence). After removal of 6 bases from V and 3 bases from J, the junction contained 7 bases not matched to a gene. This CDR3 region has 13 residues. CDR3 nucleotide sequence: TGCAGTGCCCCCCGGGACTACGAAGAGACCCAGTACTTC. Protein: CSAPRDYEETQYF.

The rearrangement joins TRBV19 to TRBJ2-3; TRBD2 matches 10 bases. The CDR3 contains 15 residues. Germline V lookup: CDR1 LNHDA, CDR2 SQIVND (reference sequence). V shed 8 bases and J 6 bases; nucleotides not matched to a gene: 11. The CDR3 loop reads CASAPSGGLADTQYF. The CDR3 DNA reads as TGTGCCAGTGCCCCTAGCGGGGGCCTCGCGGATACGCAGTATTTT.

In its sample, this clonotype was seen a few times. The genes are TRBV12-3 or TRBV12-4 and TRBJ2-7, with 8 bases that match TRBD2. CDR3 length: 14 amino acids. Germline trimming cut 6 bases from V and 6 bases from J; bases unmatched to any gene: 10. CDR3 in amino acids: CASSPGGGPVEQYF. The DNA of the CDR3 is TGTGCCAGCAGCCCCGGGGGGGGTCCCGTCGAGCAGTACTTC.

This clonotype has a handful of counts. The chain links TRBV2 to TRBJ1-5; D might be TRBD1 (6 bases). Trimming took 6 bases from V and 0 from J, leaving 21 bases between them. Looked up from germline, CDR1 is SNHLY and CDR2 is FYNNEI. The CDR3 contains 18 residues. CDR3 loop: CASRGRGQAFYSNQPQHF. The CDR3 DNA reads as TGTGCCAGCAGGGGTCGGGGGCAGGCCTTTTATAGCAATCAGCCCCAGCATTTT. Complete variable domain (other parts from reference TRBV2 and TRBJ1-5): EPEVTQTPSHQVTQMGQEVILRCVPISNHLYFYWYRQILGQKVEFLVSFYNNEISEKSEIFDDQFSVERPDGSNFTLKIRSTKLEDSAMYFCASRGRGQAFYSNQPQHFGDGTRLSIL.

This clonotype was recorded a few times. This sequence joins TRBV18 and TRBJ2-5, with D possibly matching TRBD1 (6 bases). This CDR3 comprises 13 residues. Germline lookup yields CDR1 KGHSH and CDR2 LQKENI. V lost 2 bases and J 3 bases, leaving 7 bases between the germline ends. The CDR3 reads CASSPWTEETQYF. CDR3 DNA: TGTGCCAGCTCACCATGGACAGAAGAGACCCAGTACTTC.

The chain couples TRBV7-2 to TRBJ2-1; D tentatively fits TRBD1 or TRBD2 (5 bases each). The CDR3 is 15 residues long. V lost 2 bases and J lost 6, with 14 bases in between. CDR1 is SGHTA and CDR2 is FQGNSA in the germline V gene. The CDR3 reads CASSLFEGGGNEQFF. CDR3 in DNA: TGTGCCAGCAGCTTATTCGAGGGTGGGGGCAATGAGCAGTTCTTC.

In its sample, this clonotype was seen many times. V and J are TRBV7-9 and TRBJ2-3; 7 positions match TRBD2. The V segment lost 4 bases and the J segment 3 bases; nucleotides outside the gene matches: 7. The CDR3 is 15 residues long. Germline CDR1 is SEHNR and CDR2 is FQNEAQ (reference sequence). This CDR3 is CASSSAGVGTDTQYF. In DNA form, the CDR3 reads TGTGCCAGCAGCTCTGCGGGGGTAGGGACAGATACGCAGTATTTT.

This clonotype was counted only a few times. The chain joins TRBV18 to TRBJ2-7; perhaps TRBD2 as D (5 bases). Germline V gene lookup returns CDR1 KGHSH and CDR2 LQKENI. CDR3 size: 14 residues. With 3 bases removed from V and 2 bases from J, the gap between germline ends came to 11 bases. CDR3 bases: TGTGCCAGCTCACCGGCCGCGGGCACCTACGAGCAGTACTTC. Protein sequence: CASSPAAGTYEQYF.

This clonotype came up a few times. The chain carries TRBV7-2 and TRBJ2-5; TRBD2 aligns across 8 bases. After removal of 5 bases from V and 5 bases from J, the junction contained 7 bases not matched to a gene. This CDR3 region has 14 residues. Germline values: CDR1 SGHTA, CDR2 FQGNSA. The CDR3 nucleotides read TGTGCCAGCAGCCCATCGGGACTAGTGGAGACCCAGTACTTC. This codes for CASSPSGLVETQYF.

This clonotype has a count of ten or more. The genes are TRBV7-2 and TRBJ1-2; D unresolved. The CDR3 covers 13 residues. Trimming shortened V by 4 bases and J by 7 bases, and 13 bases separated the two germline ends. Germline CDR1 reads SGHTA; CDR2 reads FQGNSA. The CDR3 nucleotides are TGTGCCAGCAGCTCGTATGTGGGTAGTGGCTACACCTTC. It is translated as CASSSYVGSGYTF.

At least ten counts were recorded for this clonotype. V and J are TRBV6-5 and TRBJ1-2, with D tentatively TRBD1 (5 bases). The V gene's germline CDR1 is MNHEY and CDR2 SVGAGI. V lost 2 bases and J 2 bases, leaving 6 bases between the germline ends. The CDR3 consists of 13 residues. The DNA for the CDR3 is TGTGCCAGCAGTTACGACAGCAACTATGGCTACACCTTC. It specifies CASSYDSNYGYTF.

There are a few counts of this clonotype. The rearrangement links TRBV18 to TRBJ1-4; 8 bases line up with TRBD1. This CDR3 comprises 15 residues. V was clipped by 3 bases and J by 8 bases; unmatched bases: 8. CDR1 is KGHSH, CDR2 LQKENI, per germline. CDR3 in amino acids: CASSPLTGVGEKLFF. DNA for the CDR3: TGTGCCAGCTCACCGTTGACAGGGGTTGGAGAAAAACTGTTTTTT.

The chain combines TRBV4-1 with TRBJ2-7; possible D gene TRBD1, 5 bases. The CDR3 length is 14 residues. V shed 0 bases and J shed 8 bases, with 14 bases lying between them. Germline V gives CDR1 MGHRA, CDR2 YSYEKL. CDR3 sequence (DNA): TGCGCCAGCAGCCAAGAGGGTTCTGGGGCCAAGCAGTACTTC. Translated: CASSQEGSGAKQYF.

The chain has TRBV5-1 and TRBJ2-1; TRBD1 agrees at 7 bases. The CDR3 consists of 14 residues. V shed 4 bases and J 1 base; nucleotides not matched to a gene: 2. CDR1 and CDR2 (germline): SGHRS, YFSETQ. As DNA, the CDR3 is TGCGCCAGCAGCCAGGGACAGTCCTACAATGAGCAGTTCTTC. This gives the protein CASSQGQSYNEQFF.

This clonotype occurred a few times. The chain combines TRBV6-6 with TRBJ2-2; 7 bases align to TRBD2. The CDR3 has 15 amino acids. V was clipped by 6 bases and J by 0 bases; unmatched bases: 4. Germline CDR1 reads MNHNY; CDR2 reads SVGAGI (reference sequence). The CDR3 reads CASRQAGTNTGELFF. In DNA, the CDR3 is TGTGCCAGCAGACAAGCGGGGACGAACACCGGGGAGCTGTTTTTT.

This chain joins TRBV29-1 and TRBJ1-2; TRBD1 might be the D (6 bases). V was trimmed by 0 bases and J by 3 bases, leaving 11 bases between them. This CDR3 spans 14 amino acids. Germline V gene data show CDR1 as SQVTM and CDR2 as ANQGSEA. The CDR3 region is CSVEDERGYYGYTF. The CDR3 region has the DNA TGCAGCGTTGAAGATGAGAGGGGGTACTATGGCTACACCTTC.

This clonotype was observed many times. This chain joins TRBV10-3 and TRBJ2-3; 10 nucleotides line up with TRBD2. CDR3 length equals 17 residues. The V and J ends lost 6 bases and 0 bases, in that order; junction bases with no gene match: 9. CDR1 ENHRY and CDR2 SYGVKD come from the germline V gene. The CDR3 region is CAISEGLAYTSTDTQYF. Written as DNA, the CDR3 is TGTGCCATCAGCGAGGGACTAGCGTATACGAGCACAGATACGCAGTATTTT.

This rearrangement joins TRBV19 to TRBJ2-3; 8 nucleotides match TRBD2. V trimming: 5 bases; J trimming: 4 bases; junction bases outside the gene matches: 5. Germline V gives CDR1 LNHDA, CDR2 SQIVND (reference sequence). CDR3 length: 14 residues. CDR3 protein: CASSVGGASDTQYF. CDR3 bases: TGTGCCAGTAGTGTCGGGGGGGCATCAGATACGCAGTATTTT. Based on the CDR3 plus reference TRBV19 and TRBJ2-3, the full variable domain is DGGITQSPKYLFRKEGQNVTLSCEQNLNHDAMYWYRQDPGQGLRLIYYSQIVNDFQKGDIAEGYSVSREKKESFPLTVTSAQKNPTAFYLCASSVGGASDTQYFGPGTRLTVL.

The rearrangement uses TRBV20-1 and TRBJ2-1; no clear D. Between the trimmed V and J ends, which lost 1 base and 9 bases, there was a span of 13 bases. CDR1 and CDR2 (germline): DFQATT, SNEGSKA (reference sequence). This CDR3 contains 13 residues. The CDR3 reads CSARVRPGPEQFF. In nucleotides, the CDR3 is TGCAGTGCTAGAGTACGGCCTGGCCCTGAGCAGTTCTTC.

In this sample, this clonotype turned up many times. The chain has TRBV7-2 and TRBJ2-1, with TRBD1 matching over 9 bases. CDR1 is SGHTA, CDR2 FQGNSA, per germline. V lost 6 bases and J lost 0; bases outside the gene matches: 6. CDR3 length: 16 amino acids. This CDR3 is CASSYRGLSSYNEQFF. CDR3 coding DNA: TGTGCCAGCAGTTACAGGGGGCTGAGCTCCTACAATGAGCAGTTCTTC.

This clonotype was observed many times. V and J are TRBV6-5 and TRBJ2-1, with D perhaps matching TRBD1 (6 bases). V was clipped by 0 bases and J by 3 bases, with 9 bases between them. The germline CDR1 and CDR2 sequences are MNHEY and SVGAGI. The CDR3 sequence is 15 residues long. The CDR3 DNA reads as TGTGCCAGCAGTTACTCGGCAGGGGTCTACAATGAGCAGTTCTTC. This translates into CASSYSAGVYNEQFF.

In this sample, this clonotype turned up many times. This sequence joins TRBV7-8 and TRBJ2-7; a possible D gene is TRBD1 (6 bases). The germline CDR1 and CDR2 sequences are SGHVS and FQNEAQ. This CDR3 has 13 residues. V lost 4 bases and J 7 bases, leaving 14 bases between the germline ends. CDR3 loop: CASSSRQEGEQYF. The CDR3 DNA is TGTGCCAGCAGCTCACGACAGGAAGGGGAGCAGTACTTC.